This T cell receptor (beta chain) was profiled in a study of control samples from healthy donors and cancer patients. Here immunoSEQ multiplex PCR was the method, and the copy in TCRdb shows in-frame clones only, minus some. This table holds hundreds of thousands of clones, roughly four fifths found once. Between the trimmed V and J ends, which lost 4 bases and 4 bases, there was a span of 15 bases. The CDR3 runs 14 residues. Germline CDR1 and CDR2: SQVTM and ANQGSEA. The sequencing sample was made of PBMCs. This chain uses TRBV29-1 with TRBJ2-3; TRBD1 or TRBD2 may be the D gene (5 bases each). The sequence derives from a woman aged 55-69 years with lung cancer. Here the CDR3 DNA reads TGCAGCGTTGTTTCGGGGCTAGCCCCAGATACGCAGTATTTT. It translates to CSVVSGLAPDTQYF.